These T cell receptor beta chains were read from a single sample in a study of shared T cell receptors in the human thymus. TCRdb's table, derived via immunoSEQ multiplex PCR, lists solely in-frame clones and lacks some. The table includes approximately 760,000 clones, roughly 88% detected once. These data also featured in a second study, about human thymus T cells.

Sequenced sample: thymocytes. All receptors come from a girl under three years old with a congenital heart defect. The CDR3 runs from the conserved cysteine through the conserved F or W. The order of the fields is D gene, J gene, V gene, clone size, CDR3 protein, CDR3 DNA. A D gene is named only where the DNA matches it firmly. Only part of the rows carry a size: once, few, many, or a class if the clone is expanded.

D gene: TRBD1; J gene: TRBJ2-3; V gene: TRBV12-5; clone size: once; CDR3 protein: CASGPQGVGSTDTQYF; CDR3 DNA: TGTGCTAGTGGTCCACAGGGGGTCGGAAGCACAGATACGCAGTATTTT
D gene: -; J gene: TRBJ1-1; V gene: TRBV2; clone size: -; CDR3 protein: CASTYWRFGETEAFF; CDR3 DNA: TGTGCCAGCACCTACTGGAGGTTCGGGGAGACTGAAGCTTTCTTT
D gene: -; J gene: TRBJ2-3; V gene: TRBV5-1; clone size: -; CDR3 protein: CASSLGQQPHRDTQYF; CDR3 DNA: TGCGCCAGCAGCTTGGGACAACAACCCCACCGAGATACGCAGTATTTT
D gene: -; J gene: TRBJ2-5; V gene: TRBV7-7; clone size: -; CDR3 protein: CASSPEGGRLPRETQYF; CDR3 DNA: TGTGCCAGCAGCCCAGAGGGCGGGCGTCTTCCGCGGGAGACCCAGTACTTC
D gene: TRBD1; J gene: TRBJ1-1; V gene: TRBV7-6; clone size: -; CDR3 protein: CASSSGQGVGTEAFF; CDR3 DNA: TGTGCCAGCAGCTCCGGACAGGGGGTTGGGACTGAAGCTTTCTTT
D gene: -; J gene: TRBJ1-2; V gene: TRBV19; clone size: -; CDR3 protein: CASSLTEGYGYTF; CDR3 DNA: TGTGCCAGTAGCCTAACAGAGGGCTATGGCTACACCTTC
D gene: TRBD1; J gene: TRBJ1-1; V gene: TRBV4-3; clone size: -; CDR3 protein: CASSQTGQARGIAEAFF; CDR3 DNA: TGCGCCAGCAGCCAAACGGGACAGGCGCGGGGAATTGCTGAAGCTTTCTTT
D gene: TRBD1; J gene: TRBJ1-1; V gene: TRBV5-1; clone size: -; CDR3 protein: CASSLQGEGARGNTEAFF; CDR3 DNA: TGCGCCAGCAGCTTGCAGGGAGAGGGGGCGCGGGGGAACACTGAAGCTTTCTTT
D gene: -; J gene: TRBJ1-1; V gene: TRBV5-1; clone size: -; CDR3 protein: CASSPWTDIMNTEAFF; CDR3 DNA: TGCGCCAGCAGCCCCTGGACGGACATAATGAACACTGAAGCTTTCTTT
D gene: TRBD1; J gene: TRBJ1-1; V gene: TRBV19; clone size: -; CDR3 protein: CASTRTGTGYPEAFF; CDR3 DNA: TGTGCCAGTACCCGGACAGGGACAGGGTACCCTGAAGCTTTCTTT